These T cell receptor beta chains were read from a single sample in a study of OX40 agonist ivuxolimab in advanced cancers. Measured with immunoSEQ multiplex PCR; TCRdb has only the in-frame clones, and not every one. The sample carries approximately 34,000 clones, roughly 86% recorded once. Sequences were derived from CD4+ or CD8+ T cells sorted from blood, sampled in a trial of the OX40 agonist ivuxolimab. Receptors were obtained from an adult with an advanced solid tumor such as melanoma, head and neck, liver or kidney cancer. The CDR3 runs from the conserved cysteine through the conserved F or W. The order of the fields is clone size, V gene, CDR3 protein. The listing skips clone size in some rows; elsewhere it reads once, few, many or a size class.

-,TRBV6-6,CASSPTLPALNYGYTF
-,TRBV4-3,CASSQAPSQASLNTEAFF
-,TRBV25-1,CALGTANTGELFF
-,TRBV29-1,CSVTRQGSEQYF
few,TRBV4-3,CASSQLFQGAYGYTF
-,TRBV4-3,CASSQEGRQATGQYF
-,TRBV11-2,CASSLVGSSYNEQFF
-,TRBV30,CAWSVFRDTEAFF
-,TRBV28,CASSPPTRSEAFF
-,TRBV4-3,CASSQDGTGNYGYTF
-,TRBV7-9,CASSSGRLGGELFF
once,TRBV7-9,CASSLAGGFEAFF
-,TRBV9,CASTIGGSGELFF
-,TRBV7-8,CASSEPGAREAQYF
-,TRBV28,CASSPLAGFSGGELFF
-,TRBV7-6,CASSSGTGVSPLHF
-,TRBV4-1,CASSLVLGDVFYNEQFF
-,TRBV4-1,CASSQSTGYTEAFF
-,TRBV4-1,CASSQYQDSSYEQYF
once,TRBV27,CASSLWQGVTSPLHF
-,TRBV7-2,CASSSRTSGGHSYNEQFF
-,TRBV2,CASSGPASGGLRETQYF
-,TRBV19,CASSIWSTGNTIYF
few,TRBV6-4,CASSDGSSYGYTF
-,TRBV6-1,CASSELGWAEKLFF
-,TRBV27,CASSFLTSGGAETQYF
-,TRBV19,CASSTTGAASGNTIYF
-,TRBV13,CASSLFLSSVSGANVLTF
-,TRBV30,CAWSVSGQGLYEQYF
many,TRBV2,CASTGGGTYEQYF
-,TRBV7-2,CASSLEPPTSYEQYF
once,TRBV7-6,CASSPGKSSYEQYF
-,TRBV4-3,CASSLGSGGGGDSPLHF
few,TRBV28,CASSREITGELFF
once,TRBV29-1,CSVEGAGNSLYSDTQYF
-,TRBV28,CASSLSIRAIGYTF
-,TRBV9,CASSSGGIPYGYTF
-,TRBV9,CASSVGSTGELFF
-,TRBV5-1,CASSLAWGAEQETQYF
-,TRBV5-5,CASSFEGGEQYF
-,TRBV4-3,CASSQDIQGQETQYF
-,TRBV6-5,CASSLRVKDTQYF
medium-sized,TRBV6-5,CASSYGGPDYEQYF
once,TRBV7-9,CASSSPGVAGESYNEQFF
-,TRBV5-1,CASSLTDTQYF
-,TRBV28,CASSTATNTEAFF
few,TRBV30,CAWSVQGIAYEQYF
-,TRBV30,CAWEDKLNYGYTF
-,TRBV28,CASSFQGVYEQYF
-,TRBV30,CAWSTILQPQHF
-,TRBV7-8,CASSLSFQGRDNEQFF
once,TRBV2,CASSPGTGRSYNEQFF
-,TRBV11-1,CASTIRPGQGRHEQYF